This T cell receptor (beta chain) derives from a study of tumor and adjacent non-tumor tissue in lung cancer (dated by TCRdb to about 2018). Describing the broader study: Patients with adenocarcinoma (roughly 12), squamous cell carcinoma (2) and small cell lung cancer (1) were included in the cohort. The approximately 15 patients were aged roughly 30 to 85 years, included around ten men and 5 women, and had TNM stage I to III disease. In total, sequencing yielded 130,000,000 or so productive TCRbeta reads, which works out to an average of around 4.2 million reads per sample. Using bulk TCRbeta repertoires from some 14 lung cancer patients, the study set lung tumor tissue side by side with matched distant non-tumor lung tissue. About 30 paired specimens, one tumor and one normal lung sample per patient, were profiled by TCRbeta CDR3 sequencing. Results and caveats for the whole study, not just this receptor: The top 100 clones made up a significantly larger cumulative share of the repertoire in normal lung than in tumor tissue. Because peripheral blood was not sequenced, the blood TCRbeta repertoires of the lung cancer patients in the study went unexamined. TCR diversity (inverse Simpson) was significantly higher in tumor than in normal lung tissue (roughly 430 vs 170, P = 0.0075, Mann-Whitney U test). Significantly higher TCR diversity was found in younger patients, and higher tumor TCR diversity was associated with shorter overall and disease-free survival. The methods do not name the sequencing platform or mention unique molecular identifiers. Only approximately 16 patients were included in the cohort, and the need for larger samples and more detailed clinical data was noted by the authors.

Worth noting for this clonotype: Its binding antigen is unknown. At one of its ends the junction is not consistent with the germline gene, which may arise from a read error.

RNA was isolated from bulk unsorted tissue, and RNA quality was assessed with a NanoDrop ND-1000 and an Agilent 2100. Newly diagnosed lung cancer patients without prior chemotherapy who had been admitted for thoracic surgery in China between August and November 2014 were enrolled as donors. Anyone who had undergone radiotherapy or chemotherapy before, or who had another cancer at the same time, was left out of the study. Pieces of surgical tissue measuring about 1-2.1 cm3 were kept in RNAlater solution and stored at -80 degrees C until use. The cysteine opens and the phenylalanine closes a CDR3 of 16 amino acids. The retained sequence is limited to the CDR3, 48 bases, with the frame set at the first base. From a lookup of the germline V gene, CDR1 and CDR2 are SNHLY and FYNNEI. Library preparation employed multiplex PCR. These reads were obtained on an Illumina HiSeq 2500. TCRbeta libraries were constructed through three rounds of nested PCR with primers (Table S4) according to protocols modified from ARM-PCR. Before sequencing, PCR products of 200-500 bp were excised from the gel and purified with the QIAquick gel extraction kit. Per the original workflow: Reads were cleaned using Trimmomatic, were merged into complete CDR3 sequences using FLASH, and were assigned to V(D)J germline segments using MiTCR. VDJtools was used to compute clonal diversity as the inverse Simpson's index. In-frame sequences lacking a premature stop codon were counted as productive reads. TCRdb itself trimmed the public reads at Q25 with fastp, ran MiXCR and retained productive beta chains. A single entry per CDR3 protein holds the most common genes and DNA from its merged rows. It is TCRdb's table, rather than the study itself, that gives the V and J calls and clone size. The table for this sample lists 65,000 to 75,000 distinct CDR3 sequences; around 73% of them were counted only once. The top ten hold 28% of the sample.

The clonotype was recovered from a man in his 60s with non-small cell lung cancer. The chain couples TRBV2 to TRBJ2-4, with 13 bases in between that match TRBD2. Sequences were obtained from lung tumor tissue. The CDR3 loop reads CASSSGLAGKGGIQYF. The nucleotides are TGTGCCAGCAGCTCGGGACTAGCGGGAAAGGGAGGTATTCAGTATTTC.